The 24 T cell receptor beta chains below come from one sample, sequenced in a study of cytomegalovirus exposure and HLA in healthy donors. The PCR employed 60 Vbeta primers together with 13 Jbeta primers. Generated by immunoSEQ multiplex PCR, the TCRdb table keeps only in-frame clones and is missing some. The specimen's table records 120,000 to 150,000 clones. The sample comprised PBMCs. These receptors came from a woman aged 45-65 years in good health and CMV-seronegative.

The chain links TRBV30 to TRBJ1-4; TRBD1 might be the D (5 bases). The germline V gene encodes CDR1 GTSNPN and CDR2 SVGIG (reference sequence). This CDR3 is 16 amino acids long. The ends were cut back, 0 bases at V and 7 bases at J, with 18 bases in the middle. CDR3 coding DNA: TGTGCCTGGAGTGTATATCCCCCCGGGACTGGTGAAAAACTGTTTTTT. It translates to CAWSVYPPGTGEKLFF.

The chain combines TRBV2 with TRBJ1-2; D remains ambiguous. Germline-derived CDR1 and CDR2 are SNHLY and FYNNEI. V lost 7 bases and J lost 5, with 17 bases in between. The CDR3 consists of 14 residues. The CDR3 DNA reads as TGTGCCAGCAATATCGCGGGAAGTTTGTATGGCTACACCTTC. Its protein is CASNIAGSLYGYTF.

The chain uses TRBV11-3 and TRBJ2-2; D may be TRBD1 (6 bases). Between the trimmed V and J ends, which lost 7 bases and 6 bases, there was a span of 9 bases. This CDR3 contains 12 residues. The germline V gene encodes CDR1 SGHNT and CDR2 YENEEA. CDR3 bases: TGTGCCAGCAAACGACAGGCCGGGGAGCTGTTTTTT. Translation: CASKRQAGELFF.

This sequence joins TRBV11-2 and TRBJ1-2, with a possible D match to TRBD1 (6 bases). Per the germline V gene, CDR1 is SGHAT and CDR2 is FQNNGV. The CDR3 loop spans 16 amino acids. Trimming left V 3 bases short and J 2 bases short, with 16 bases between. CDR3 in amino acids: CASSFTGQSLNYGYTF. The CDR3 nucleotides read TGTGCCAGCAGCTTTACCGGACAGAGCTTAAACTATGGCTACACCTTC.

CDR3 nucleotides: TGTGCCAGTACTTGGGACTCCAACTCTGGAAACACCATATATTTT. It yields the protein CASTWDSNSGNTIYF. The chain recombines TRBV19 with TRBJ1-3; possibly TRBD1 for D (5 bases). Germline V gene sequence: CDR1 LNHDA, CDR2 SQIVND (reference sequence). Trimming removed 7 bases at V and 0 bases at J, with 13 bases between. This CDR3 contains 15 residues.

This rearrangement joins TRBV7-6 to TRBJ2-7; 11 bases fit TRBD2. V was pared by 0 bases and J by 3 bases, with 7 bases of the junction left unmatched. The CDR3 consists of 17 residues. Germline V gene sequence: CDR1 SGHVS, CDR2 FNYEAQ. The CDR3 spells CASSLAPSGGPYYEQYF. CDR3 DNA: TGTGCCAGCAGCTTAGCCCCTAGCGGGGGGCCCTACTACGAGCAGTACTTC.

V gene TRBV5-8 combines with J gene TRBJ2-1; 8 bases are shared with TRBD2. With V trimmed by 5 bases and J by 7 bases, 11 bases remained unmatched. Per the germline V gene, CDR1 is SGHTS and CDR2 is YDEGEE. The CDR3 is 15 residues long. The CDR3 DNA reads TGTGCCAGCAGTTCCTATAGCGGGGCACCAAATGAGCAGTTCTTC. Its translation is CASSSYSGAPNEQFF.

The chain carries TRBV7-3 and TRBJ2-1; TRBD2 aligns across 13 bases. This CDR3 has 15 residues. Germline assignment: CDR1 SGHTA and CDR2 FQGTGA. After removal of 5 bases from V and 12 bases from J, the junction contained 10 bases not matched to a gene. The CDR3 nucleotides read TGTGCCAGCAGCCAACTAGCGGGAGGGTTTCATGGGCAGTTCTTC. It specifies CASSQLAGGFHGQFF.

The CDR3 bases are TGTGCCAGCAGCTCGACCGGGTGGGAGAGGACCGGGGAGCTGTTTTTT. Its protein product is CASSSTGWERTGELFF. The rearrangement joins TRBV7-9 to TRBJ2-2; TRBD2 might be the D (5 bases). Trimming cost V 4 bases and J 5 bases, with 17 bases left between them. The CDR3 runs 16 residues. Germline CDR1 and CDR2: SEHNR and FQNEAQ (reference sequence).

This chain joins TRBV25-1 and TRBJ2-3, with TRBD1 as a possible D gene (5 bases). V lost 3 bases, J lost 6 bases, and 13 bases lay in between. CDR1 is MGHDK, CDR2 SYGVNS, per germline. The CDR3 is 14 amino acids. CDR3 loop: CASSDPPRADTQYF. In DNA form, the CDR3 reads TGTGCCAGCAGTGACCCCCCCAGGGCCGATACGCAGTATTTT.

The J gene is TRBJ2-1, the V gene TRBV5-6; D gene uncertain. Germline CDR1 and CDR2: SGHDT and YYEEEE. This CDR3 is 13 amino acids long. V dropped 1 base and J dropped 8 bases, with 10 bases sitting between them. CDR3 DNA sequence: TGTGCCAGCAGCTTGACCCATCGGGATGAGCAGTTCTTC. Translated, it gives CASSLTHRDEQFF.

The V gene is TRBV30, the J gene TRBJ2-2; D unclear. The V end lost 2 bases, the J end lost 0 bases, and 10 bases lay between the germline ends. The CDR3 contains 15 residues. CDR1 GTSNPN and CDR2 SVGIG come from the germline V gene (reference sequence). The CDR3 DNA follows: TGTGCCTGGAGTACGAGAGAGTCGAACACCGGGGAGCTGTTTTTT. It translates to CAWSTRESNTGELFF.

The chain employs TRBV6-5 and TRBJ2-7; 7 nucleotides line up with TRBD1. V shed 0 bases and J 2 bases; nucleotides not matched to a gene: 4. Germline lookup yields CDR1 MNHEY and CDR2 SVGAGI. The CDR3 has 15 residues. The chain's CDR3 is CASSYSPGGTYEQYF. DNA for the CDR3: TGTGCCAGCAGTTACTCCCCAGGGGGAACCTACGAGCAGTACTTC.

V is TRBV14 and J is TRBJ2-7, with 9 bases identical to TRBD1. The CDR3 has 14 residues. The trim removed 7 bases at V and 3 bases at J, leaving 7 bases unmatched. Germline loops: CDR1 SGHDN, CDR2 FVKESK. CDR3 nucleotides: TGTGCCAGCAACCGACAGGGGGTTTTCTACGAGCAGTACTTC. It translates to CASNRQGVFYEQYF.

The chain joins TRBV7-2 to TRBJ2-3, with 9 bases lining up with TRBD2. The CDR3 is 15 residues long. Trimming at V came to 1 base and at J to 6 bases, leaving 5 bases not matched to a gene. The V gene's germline CDR1 is SGHTA and CDR2 FQGNSA. This CDR3 is CASSLGGGAVDTQYF. CDR3 nucleotides: TGTGCCAGCAGCTTAGGCGGGGGGGCGGTGGATACGCAGTATTTT.

The V gene is TRBV2, the J gene TRBJ1-4; the match to TRBD1 covers 8 bases. Germline V gives CDR1 SNHLY, CDR2 FYNNEI. The junction had 4 bases not matched to a gene; V was cut back by 5 bases and J by 8 bases. The CDR3 is 13 amino acids. CDR3 protein: CASSIRGLEKLFF. The CDR3 DNA follows: TGTGCCAGCAGTATCAGGGGGCTCGAAAAACTGTTTTTT.

J is TRBJ1-5 and V is TRBV6-5; tentatively, D is TRBD1 (5 bases). This CDR3 region has 13 residues. V lost 7 bases and J 7 bases, leaving 14 bases between the germline ends. Germline CDR1 is MNHEY and CDR2 is SVGAGI. Written as DNA, the CDR3 is TGTGCCAGCACCGCGGTAGCAGGGCAGCCCCAGCATTTT. This codes for CASTAVAGQPQHF.

This chain links TRBV5-4 with TRBJ1-3; no firm D call. This CDR3 is 13 amino acids long. CDR1 is SGHNT and CDR2 is YYREEE in the germline V gene (reference sequence). Trimming cost V 4 bases and J 5 bases, with 10 bases left between them. CDR3 nucleotide sequence: TGTGCCAGCAGCACCCGGGATCGAAACACCATATATTTT. Translated: CASSTRDRNTIYF.

DNA of the CDR3: TGCAGCGTTGAATACCGGGGACAGACTAACTATGGCTACACCTTC. Its protein product is CSVEYRGQTNYGYTF. The chain links TRBV29-1 to TRBJ1-2; 7 bases match TRBD1. V shed 2 bases and J 0 bases; nucleotides not matched to a gene: 6. This CDR3 spans 15 amino acids. Germline assignment: CDR1 SQVTM and CDR2 ANQGSEA.

This rearrangement joins TRBV11-3 to TRBJ2-3, with D tentatively TRBD2 (5 bases). Germline V gene sequence: CDR1 SGHNT, CDR2 YENEEA. The CDR3 extends over 14 amino acids. V was shortened by 3 bases and J by 2 bases, with 9 bases between the two germline ends. The CDR3 bases are TGTGCCAGCAGCTTGAACGGGATCACAGATACGCAGTATTTT. Translation gives CASSLNGITDTQYF.

This sequence joins TRBV5-1 and TRBJ2-5; D not certain. This CDR3 contains 13 residues. Trimming pared 3 bases from V and 2 bases from J, leaving 8 bases between. Germline-derived CDR1 and CDR2 are SGHRS and YFSETQ. DNA for the CDR3: TGCGCCAGCAGCTCCGACTTACAAGAGACCCAGTACTTC. Translated: CASSSDLQETQYF.

This rearrangement joins TRBV20-1 to TRBJ2-7; D unclear. The CDR3 runs 11 residues. CDR1 and CDR2 (germline): DFQATT, SNEGSKA (reference sequence). Trimming stripped 2 bases from V and 1 base from J, with 3 bases between. The DNA for the CDR3 is TGCAGTGCTAGACAGTCCTACGAGCAGTACTTC. Encoded protein: CSARQSYEQYF.

The V call is TRBV5-1, the J call TRBJ2-1; TRBD2 matches 8 bases. Germline assignment: CDR1 SGHRS and CDR2 YFSETQ. J was trimmed by 9 bases and V by 3 bases; bases with no gene match: 5. CDR3 length: 13 residues. DNA of the CDR3: TGCGCCAGCAGCTACTCGGGGGGGAGTGAGCAGTTCTTC. Translated: CASSYSGGSEQFF. Combining the CDR3 with reference TRBV5-1 and TRBJ2-1 gives the whole variable domain KAGVTQTPRYLIKTRGQQVTLSCSPISGHRSVSWYQQTPGQGLQFLFEYFSETQRNKGNFPGRFSGRQFSNSRSEMNVSTLELGDSALYLCASSYSGGSEQFFGPGTRLTVL.

V usage is TRBV5-1 and J usage is TRBJ2-7, with 10 bases aligning to TRBD2. V lost 5 bases and J lost 1; bases outside the gene matches: 3. The germline gives CDR1 SGHRS, CDR2 YFSETQ. The CDR3 has 14 amino acids. CDR3 nucleotides: TGCGCCAGCAGGCCTAGCGGGGGATCCTACGAGCAGTACTTC. It yields the protein CASRPSGGSYEQYF.